The rows below give T cell receptor beta chains drawn from one sample of a study of blood T cell repertoires in COVID-19. Sequenced by immunoSEQ multiplex PCR; TCRdb stores in-frame clones only, minus some. Of fewer than 130,000 clones in the sample, almost 80% were seen once. Sequenced material: peripheral blood. These receptors all come from a woman of 80 years or more with active or convalescent COVID-19. CDR3s include the opening cysteine and the closing phenylalanine or tryptophan. D genes are given only for firm matches. The size entry is marked missing in some rows and otherwise reads once, few, many or a size class.

clone_size,v_call,j_call,d_call,cdr3_aa,cdr3_nt
NA,TRBV2,TRBJ1-2,NA,CASSGEDRLIGGYTF,TGTGCCAGCAGTGGGGAAGACAGGTTAATTGGCGGCTACACCTTC
NA,TRBV28,TRBJ1-2,NA,CASSPVDYGYTF,TGTGCCAGCAGCCCCGTTGACTATGGCTACACCTTC
NA,TRBV11-3,TRBJ2-7,NA,CASARTVGHEQYF,TGTGCCAGCGCCCGAACGGTTGGTCACGAGCAGTACTTC
once,TRBV3-1/TRBV3-2,TRBJ2-7,TRBD1,CASSHDRVHEQYF,TGTGCCAGCAGCCACGACAGGGTGCACGAGCAGTACTTC
NA,TRBV6-1,TRBJ1-2,NA,CASSESPGQLLYGYTF,TGTGCCAGCAGTGAGTCCCCTGGACAGTTATTGTATGGCTACACCTTC
NA,TRBV18,TRBJ2-3,NA,CASSSEGTDTQYF,TGTGCCAGCTCATCAGAGGGAACAGATACGCAGTATTTT
NA,TRBV28,TRBJ1-5,TRBD1,CASSPTTGLENQPQHF,TGTGCCAGCAGTCCTACGACAGGGTTGGAGAATCAGCCCCAGCATTTT
NA,TRBV7-9,TRBJ1-3,NA,CASSLTEDTIYF,TGTGCCAGCAGCCTGACAGAGGACACCATATATTTT
NA,TRBV7-2,TRBJ1-1,NA,CASSLAMWANTEAFF,TGTGCCAGCAGCTTAGCGATGTGGGCGAACACTGAAGCTTTCTTT
NA,TRBV5-1,TRBJ2-3,TRBD2,CASSLVGAGGSTDTQYF,TGCGCCAGCAGCTTGGTTGGGGCGGGAGGTTCCACAGATACGCAGTATTTT
NA,TRBV6-5,TRBJ1-2,NA,CASSYDYSYGYTF,TGTGCCAGCAGTTACGACTACAGCTATGGCTACACCTTC
NA,TRBV28,TRBJ1-2,TRBD1,CASSSVRQGAQGYGYTF,TGTGCCAGCAGTTCGGTGAGACAGGGGGCGCAGGGCTATGGCTACACCTTC
NA,TRBV4-2,TRBJ1-3,NA,CASSQRDSGNTIYF,TGTGCCAGCAGCCAAAGAGACTCTGGAAACACCATATATTTT
NA,TRBV6-2/TRBV6-3,TRBJ2-1,TRBD2,CASSFLAGGYNEQFF,TGTGCCAGCAGTTTTTTAGCGGGAGGGTACAATGAGCAGTTCTTC
NA,TRBV24-1,TRBJ2-3,TRBD2,CATSDPAGGRVDTQYF,TGTGCCACCTCCGATCCAGCGGGAGGGCGGGTAGATACGCAGTATTTT
few,TRBV6-5,TRBJ2-7,NA,CASRDYRHSEQYF,TGTGCCAGCAGGGACTACAGGCATTCCGAGCAGTACTTC
NA,TRBV5-1,TRBJ2-1,TRBD2,CASSLAGLAGEQFF,TGCGCCAGCAGCTTGGCCGGACTAGCAGGGGAGCAGTTCTTC